Each of the 26 T cell receptor beta chains below was sequenced from the same sample in a study of breast tumors, draining lymph nodes, adjacent tissues. Each CDR3 protein gets one entry after TCRdb re-called the multiplex PCR reads with MiXCR. The repertoire holds over 130,000 distinct CDR3 sequences, with less than 35% as singletons. Samples came from axillary lymph nodes draining the breast cancer. Input material: axillary lymph node tissue. Source of these receptors: a female donor with breast cancer. Some clones in this sample may be carry-over from other donors' samples.

The chain uses TRBV7-8 and TRBJ1-1; 7 bases align to TRBD1. CDR1 is SGHVS and CDR2 is FQNEAQ in the germline V gene. Trimming removed 3 bases from V and 4 bases from J; junction bases left unmatched: 11. The CDR3 sequence is 16 residues long. The CDR3 is CASSFTRQGPSTEAFF. In DNA form, the CDR3 reads TGTGCCAGCAGCTTTACCAGACAGGGACCGAGCACTGAAGCTTTCTTT.

This clonotype appeared many times. The chain employs TRBV6-5 and TRBJ1-2; D is undetermined. Trimming stripped 0 bases from V and 8 bases from J, with 13 bases between. The germline gives CDR1 MNHEY, CDR2 SVGAGI. CDR3 length: 14 residues. The CDR3 DNA is TGTGCCAGCAGTTACTCGGCCGGGAAGGGAGGCTACACCTTC. Protein sequence: CASSYSAGKGGYTF.

This clonotype was observed at least ten times. CDR3: CASSPPAGGSYNEQFF. The CDR3 region has the DNA TGTGCCAGCAGCCCCCCAGCGGGGGGCTCCTACAATGAGCAGTTCTTC. This chain links TRBV4-2 with TRBJ2-1, with 9 bases aligning to TRBD2. The CDR3 has 16 residues. Germline loops: CDR1 LGHNA, CDR2 YNFKEQ. The V gene end was trimmed by 4 bases and the J gene end by 0 bases; junction bases not matched to a gene: 4.

Ten or more counts support this clonotype. The rearrangement joins TRBV4-1 to TRBJ2-6; D perhaps matches TRBD1 (6 bases). Per germline, CDR1 MGHRA and CDR2 YSYEKL. This CDR3 spans 16 amino acids. V lost 5 bases and J lost 2, with 13 bases in between. The CDR3 region has the DNA TGCGCCAGCAGCAAAGGCTGGACAGCTGGGGCCAACGTCCTGACTTTC. It translates to CASSKGWTAGANVLTF.

This clonotype has ten or more counts. The chain has TRBV7-9 and TRBJ2-7, with TRBD2 as a possible D gene (5 bases). In germline, CDR1 is SEHNR, CDR2 FQNEAQ (reference sequence). Trimming shortened V by 3 bases and J by 5 bases, and 11 bases separated the two germline ends. This CDR3 region has 13 residues. CDR3 DNA: TGTGCCAGCAGCTTGACGGGAAAGGACGAGCAGTACTTC. This codes for CASSLTGKDEQYF.

J is TRBJ1-6 and V is TRBV5-1; 8 positions match TRBD1. The germline V gene has CDR1 SGHRS and CDR2 YFSETQ. This CDR3 contains 16 residues. V shed 3 bases, J shed 7 bases, and the junction held 9 bases outside the gene matches. CDR3 DNA sequence: TGCGCCAGCAGCTCGGGTCGGACAGGGCTGAATTCACCCCTCCACTTT. This translates into CASSSGRTGLNSPLHF.

This clonotype has at least ten counts. The rearrangement links TRBV20-1 to TRBJ1-2; no reliable D call. V was trimmed by 6 bases and J by 8 bases, leaving 16 bases between them. The CDR3 is 12 amino acids. Germline lookup yields CDR1 DFQATT and CDR2 SNEGSKA (reference sequence). The CDR3 region has the DNA TGCAGTGCCGGAGACGGATCTTTCGGCTACACCTTC. It translates to CSAGDGSFGYTF.

This clonotype has more than one count but fewer than ten. This chain uses TRBV5-4 with TRBJ1-2; TRBD1 is a possible D gene (6 bases). The CDR3 is made up of 15 amino acids. Per the germline V gene, CDR1 is SGHNT and CDR2 is YYREEE (reference sequence). V lost 0 bases and J 0 bases, leaving 9 bases between the germline ends. CDR3 amino acids: CASSLVQGANYGYTF. CDR3 DNA sequence: TGTGCCAGCAGCTTGGTACAGGGAGCTAACTATGGCTACACCTTC.

Details on this clonotype: In this CDR3 the conserved last residue, phenylalanine or tryptophan, is missing, so a read error is likely. V gene TRBV11-1 combines with J gene TRBJ1-2; 7 nucleotides align to TRBD1. The V gene end was trimmed by 5 bases and the J gene end by 4 bases; junction bases not matched to a gene: 10. The germline V gene has CDR1 SGHAT and CDR2 FQDESV (reference sequence). This CDR3 has 15 residues. The CDR3 loop is CASSGKTGFGYGYTL. Here the CDR3 DNA reads TGTGCCAGCAGCGGAAAGACAGGGTTCGGCTATGGCTACACCCTC.

J is TRBJ1-1 and V is TRBV28; 7 bases line up with TRBD1. Germline values: CDR1 MDHEN, CDR2 SYDVKM. The CDR3 spans 16 residues. V shed 5 bases, J shed 3 bases, and the junction held 12 bases outside the gene matches. CDR3 DNA sequence: TGTGCCAGCAGTATCAACCCAGGGGGAGGCCACACTGAAGCTTTCTTT. Its protein is CASSINPGGGHTEAFF.

This clonotype was counted many times. The V gene is TRBV6-6, the J gene TRBJ1-2; D is perhaps TRBD1 (5 bases). This CDR3 comprises 13 residues. V was pared by 2 bases and J by 7 bases, with 11 bases between. Germline V CDR1 and CDR2: MNHNY, SVGAGI (reference sequence). The CDR3 region is CASSYGARGGYTF. CDR3 sequence (DNA): TGTGCCAGCAGTTACGGGGCAAGGGGTGGCTACACCTTC.

This clonotype turned up a few times. This chain links TRBV5-6 with TRBJ1-2, with D perhaps TRBD1 (5 bases). The CDR3 runs 15 residues. CDR1 and CDR2 (germline): SGHDT, YYEEEE. The germline V and J ends were trimmed by 0 bases and 6 bases, with 15 bases remaining between them. CDR3 nucleotide sequence: TGTGCCAGCAGCTTGGTCCGGCAGGGACGGAATGGCTACACCTTC. As protein: CASSLVRQGRNGYTF.

This clonotype was seen many times. The rearrangement links TRBV10-3 to TRBJ2-3, with TRBD2 identical over 8 bases. Germline assignment: CDR1 ENHRY and CDR2 SYGVKD. This CDR3 has 18 amino acids. Trimming at V came to 10 bases and at J to 6 bases, leaving 24 bases not matched to a gene. The CDR3: CATRGGLSGGPSGDTQYF. In nucleotides, the CDR3 is TGTGCCACCCGGGGAGGCCTCAGCGGGGGCCCTAGCGGGGATACGCAGTATTTT.

For this clonotype: At one of its ends the junction is not consistent with the germline gene, which may arise from a read error. J is TRBJ2-7 and V is TRBV25-1; D could derive from TRBD1 or TRBD2 (5 bases each). In germline, CDR1 is MGHDK, CDR2 SYGVNS. The CDR3 covers 14 residues. The CDR3 spells CAKAGTPKGYELYF. For the CDR3, the DNA is TGTGCTAAAGCCGGGACCCCAAAGGGGTACGAGCTGTACTTC.

Notes on this clonotype: No DNA is shown, since the ends of the CDR3 on it are uncertain; the CDR3 is the one TCRdb lists. The V and J genes are TRBV11-2 and TRBJ1-5. Germline V lookup: CDR1 SGHAT, CDR2 FQNNGV. The CDR3 contains 18 residues when both ends are counted. CDR3: CASFYICSASAAGRPQHF.

This clonotype was found many times. J is TRBJ2-1 and V is TRBV4-3; tentatively, D is TRBD1 (6 bases). The CDR3 consists of 15 residues. Trimming took 4 bases from V and 5 from J, leaving 15 bases between them. Per the germline V gene, CDR1 is LGHNA and CDR2 is YSLEER. The CDR3 here is CASSLSQGWNNEQFF. CDR3 coding DNA: TGCGCCAGCAGCCTATCACAGGGATGGAACAATGAGCAGTTCTTC.

There are a few counts of this clonotype. With a much larger clone just one base away, this may be a read error. The chain links TRBV6-1 to TRBJ2-3; possibly TRBD2 for D (6 bases). Germline lookup yields CDR1 MNHNS and CDR2 SASEGT. This CDR3 contains 16 residues. V shed 1 base and J shed 4 bases, with 15 bases lying between them. The CDR3 DNA sequence: TGTGCCAGCAGTGAAGGGGGAATGTCTAGCGCAGATACGCAGTATTTT. This translates into CASSEGGMSSADTQYF.

In its sample, this clonotype was seen many times. The V gene is TRBV7-9, the J gene TRBJ2-3, with D maybe TRBD1 (6 bases). Trimming shortened V by 2 bases and J by 3 bases, and 12 bases separated the two germline ends. Germline-derived CDR1 and CDR2 are SEHNR and FQNEAQ (reference sequence). The CDR3 loop spans 15 amino acids. The CDR3 DNA reads TGTGCCAGCAGCTTAAGGCAGGGGCGGACAGATACGCAGTATTTT. This encodes CASSLRQGRTDTQYF.

In its sample, this clonotype was seen once. The chain is built from TRBV15 and TRBJ1-6, with 7 bases matching TRBD1. V shed 3 bases, J shed 4 bases, and the junction held 6 bases outside the gene matches. The CDR3 covers 16 residues. In germline, CDR1 is LNHNV, CDR2 YYDKDF (reference sequence). This CDR3 is CATSSQTGSYNSPLHF. Here the CDR3 DNA reads TGTGCCACCAGCAGCCAGACAGGGTCGTATAATTCACCCCTCCACTTT.

This clonotype was detected many times. The rearrangement uses TRBV6-1 and TRBJ1-2; TRBD1 agrees at 7 bases. The CDR3 is made up of 14 amino acids. J lost 1 base, V lost 6 bases, and 5 bases had no gene match. Germline V gene data show CDR1 as MNHNS and CDR2 as SASEGT. CDR3 region: CASRGDSLNYGYTF. The CDR3 nucleotides read TGTGCCAGCAGGGGGGACAGCCTTAACTATGGCTACACCTTC.

There are many counts of this clonotype. The rearrangement links TRBV28 to TRBJ2-7, with 11 nucleotides matching TRBD1. In germline, CDR1 is MDHEN, CDR2 SYDVKM. After removal of 3 bases from V and 9 bases from J, the junction contained 1 base not matched to a gene. The CDR3 loop spans 12 amino acids. The CDR3 coding sequence is TGTGCCAGCAGTTTGGACAGGGGGCTGCAGTACTTC. It encodes CASSLDRGLQYF.

This clonotype was observed many times. CDR3 nucleotide sequence: TGTGCCAGTAGTAAGGGACAGGGTCTGAATACGCAGTATTTT. Its translation: CASSKGQGLNTQYF. The chain uses TRBV19 and TRBJ2-3; TRBD1 agrees at 9 bases. J gave up 7 bases and V 4 bases, and 6 bases lay outside the gene matches. The germline CDR1 and CDR2 sequences are LNHDA and SQIVND (reference sequence). CDR3 size: 14 residues.

This clonotype was found many times. This chain links TRBV11-2 with TRBJ2-1; a possible D gene is TRBD1 (5 bases). Germline values: CDR1 SGHAT, CDR2 FQNNGV. V lost 5 bases, J lost 6 bases, and 14 bases lay in between. The CDR3 runs 14 residues. The CDR3 sequence is CASSPGQGGNEQFF. The CDR3 DNA sequence: TGTGCCAGCAGCCCCGGACAAGGTGGCAATGAGCAGTTCTTC.

This clonotype was counted only a few times. The rearrangement links TRBV5-4 to TRBJ2-7; no clear D gene. This CDR3 region has 15 residues. V dropped 1 base and J dropped 2 bases, with 13 bases sitting between them. CDR1 and CDR2 (germline): SGHNT, YYREEE (reference sequence). The CDR3 reads CASSLSDTPPYEQYF. CDR3 nucleotide sequence: TGTGCCAGCAGCTTGAGTGACACGCCCCCCTACGAGCAGTACTTC.

The sample holds many counts of this clonotype. The chain joins TRBV6-5 to TRBJ2-1; D unclear. The CDR3 totals 14 residues. V lost 4 bases and J 0 bases, leaving 7 bases between the germline ends. CDR1 is MNHEY and CDR2 is SVGAGI in the germline V gene. The CDR3 sequence: CASSSRSSYNEQFF. CDR3 coding DNA: TGTGCCAGCAGTTCCAGGAGCTCCTACAATGAGCAGTTCTTC.

In its sample, this clonotype was seen many times. The chain employs TRBV20-1 and TRBJ1-5, with TRBD1 matching over 7 bases. The CDR3 is 14 residues long. The V gene's germline CDR1 is DFQATT and CDR2 SNEGSKA (reference sequence). With 6 bases clipped from V and 6 bases from J, the junction kept 11 bases outside the gene matches. The CDR3 DNA reads as TGCAGTGCGATACAGGGGATCGGTTTTCAGCCCCAGCATTTT. It translates to CSAIQGIGFQPQHF.